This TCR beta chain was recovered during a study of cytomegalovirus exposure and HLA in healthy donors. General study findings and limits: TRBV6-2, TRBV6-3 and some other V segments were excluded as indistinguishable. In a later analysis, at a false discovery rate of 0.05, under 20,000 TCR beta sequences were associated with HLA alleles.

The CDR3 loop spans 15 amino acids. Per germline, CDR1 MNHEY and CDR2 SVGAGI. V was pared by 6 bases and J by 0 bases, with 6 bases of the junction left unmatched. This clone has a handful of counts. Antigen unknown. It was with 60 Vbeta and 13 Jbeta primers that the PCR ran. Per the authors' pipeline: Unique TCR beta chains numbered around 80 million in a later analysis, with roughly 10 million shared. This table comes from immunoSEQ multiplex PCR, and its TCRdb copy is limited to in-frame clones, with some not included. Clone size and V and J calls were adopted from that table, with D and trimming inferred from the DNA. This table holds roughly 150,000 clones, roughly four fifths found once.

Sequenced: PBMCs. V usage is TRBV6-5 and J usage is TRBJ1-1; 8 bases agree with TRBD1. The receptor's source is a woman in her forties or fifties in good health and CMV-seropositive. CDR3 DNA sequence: TGTGCCAGCAGATCCACAGGGGGATTGAACACTGAAGCTTTCTTT. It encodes CASRSTGGLNTEAFF.